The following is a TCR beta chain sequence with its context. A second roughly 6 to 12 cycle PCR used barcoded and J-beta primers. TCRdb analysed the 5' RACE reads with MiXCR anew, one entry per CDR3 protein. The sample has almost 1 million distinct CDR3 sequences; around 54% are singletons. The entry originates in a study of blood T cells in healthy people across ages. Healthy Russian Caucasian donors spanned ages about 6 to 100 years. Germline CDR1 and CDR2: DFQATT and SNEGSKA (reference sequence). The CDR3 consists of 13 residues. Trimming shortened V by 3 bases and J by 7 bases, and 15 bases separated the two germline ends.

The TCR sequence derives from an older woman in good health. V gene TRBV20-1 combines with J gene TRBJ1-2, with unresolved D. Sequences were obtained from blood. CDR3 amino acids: CSARWREWAGYTF. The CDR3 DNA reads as TGCAGTGCTAGGTGGAGGGAATGGGCTGGCTACACCTTC.